This T cell receptor (beta chain) came from a study of CXCR3-negative and CXCR3-positive naive CD8 T cells. Notes on the study in general: More hydrophobic TRB CDR3s were found in CXCR3-positive naive cells than in CXCR3-negative naive cells. Both naive subsets had comparably high diversity; memory CD8+ cells much lower. Unlike memory cells, which differed, naive CXCR3-negative and CXCR3-positive cells had similar TRBV-TRBJ usage.

UMI-labeled 5' RACE TRB cDNA libraries were prepared from the cells. From the 5' RACE reads, TCRdb lists one entry per CDR3 protein and no DNA. The sample table sets out about 120,000 distinct CDR3 sequences. This CDR3 comprises 13 residues. The germline CDR1 and CDR2 sequences are SEHNR and FQNEAQ (reference sequence). In regard to this clonotype: Antigen unknown.

This receptor was taken from a human donor in good health. Some clones in this sample may be carry-over from other donors' samples. The V gene is TRBV7-9, the J gene TRBJ1-2; TCRdb indicates TRBD1, and absent DNA this call remains unverified. Input material: naive CXCR3+ CD8+ T cells from blood. This sample's subset: CD45RO-CCR7+CD27+CD95- naive CD8+ T cells expressing CXCR3 (TNR3+). The CDR3: CASSLTGQYGYTF.